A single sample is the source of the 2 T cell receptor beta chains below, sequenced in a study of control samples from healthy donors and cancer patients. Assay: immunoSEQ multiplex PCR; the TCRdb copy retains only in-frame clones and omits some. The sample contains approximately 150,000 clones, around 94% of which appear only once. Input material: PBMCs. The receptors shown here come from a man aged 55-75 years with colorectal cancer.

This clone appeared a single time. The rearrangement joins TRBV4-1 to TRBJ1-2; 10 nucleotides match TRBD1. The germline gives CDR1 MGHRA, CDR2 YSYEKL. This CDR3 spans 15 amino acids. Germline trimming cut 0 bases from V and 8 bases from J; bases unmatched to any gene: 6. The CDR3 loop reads CASSQETTGGWGYTF. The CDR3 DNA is TGCGCCAGCAGCCAAGAAACGACAGGGGGCTGGGGCTACACCTTC.

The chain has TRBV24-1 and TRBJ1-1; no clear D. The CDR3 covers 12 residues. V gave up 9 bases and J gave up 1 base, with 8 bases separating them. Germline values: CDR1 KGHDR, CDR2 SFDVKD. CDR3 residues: CATRSENTEAFF. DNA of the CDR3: TGTGCCACCCGATCGGAGAACACTGAAGCTTTCTTT.